The clone carrying this T cell receptor beta chain appeared a few times. Its antigen is undetermined. Peripheral blood, together with lesional scalp punch biopsies, was collected from alopecia areata patients. This entry belongs to a study of CD8+ T cells in alopecia areata. Study-level points and caveats: Scalp sequencing also captures normal skin's resident alphabeta T cells. Mice gave a clearer picture of TCR sharing than patients did, possibly for HLA-related reasons.

cDNA prepared by RNA extraction and subsequent reverse transcription served as the template for sequencing. Clones were sequenced by immunoSEQ multiplex PCR, and TCRdb holds only the in-frame ones, with some missing. Of over 120,000 clones in the sample, 51% were seen once. The germline V and J ends were trimmed by 0 bases and 6 bases, with 10 bases remaining between them. Germline CDR1 reads SGDLS; CDR2 reads YYNGEE. The CDR3 is 13 residues long. This chain uses TRBV9 with TRBJ2-7, with a possible D match to TRBD1 (5 bases). Sequences were derived from CD4+ T cells sorted from blood, sampled at week 0. The clonotype originates from a human donor with alopecia areata. The CDR3 DNA reads as TGTGCCAGCAGCGTAGAGGGTGGGGCCGAGCAGTACTTC. Residues: CASSVEGGAEQYF.